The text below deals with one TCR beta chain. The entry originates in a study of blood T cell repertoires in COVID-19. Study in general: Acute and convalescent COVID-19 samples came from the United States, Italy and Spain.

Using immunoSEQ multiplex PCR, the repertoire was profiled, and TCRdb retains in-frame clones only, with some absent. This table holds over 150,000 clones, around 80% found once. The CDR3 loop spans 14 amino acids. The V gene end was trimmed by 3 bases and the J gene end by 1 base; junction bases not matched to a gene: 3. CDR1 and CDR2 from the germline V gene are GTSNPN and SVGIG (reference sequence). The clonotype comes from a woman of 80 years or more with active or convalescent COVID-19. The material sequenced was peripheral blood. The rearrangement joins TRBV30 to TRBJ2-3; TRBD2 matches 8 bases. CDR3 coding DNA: TGTGCCTGGAGGCCAGCGGGGGGCACAGATACGCAGTATTTT. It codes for CAWRPAGGTDTQYF. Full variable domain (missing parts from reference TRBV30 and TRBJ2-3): SQTIHQWPATLVQPVGSPLSLECTVEGTSNPNLYWYRQAAGRGLQLLFYSVGIGQISSEVPQNLSASRPQDRQFILSSKKLLLSDSGFYLCAWRPAGGTDTQYFGPGTRLTVL.